What follows are 16 T cell receptor beta chains derived from one specimen sequenced in a study of blood T cell repertoires in COVID-19. TCRdb's table, derived via immunoSEQ multiplex PCR, lists solely in-frame clones and lacks some. Of about 100,000 clones listed, 80% to 90% were seen once; the top ten hold 2.1%. Material: peripheral blood. These receptors were taken from a human donor in a cohort sampled during active COVID-19.

The chain is built from TRBV7-2 and TRBJ1-2; D remains ambiguous. This CDR3 region has 14 residues. V was cut by 5 bases and J by 0 bases, with 10 bases left in between. The germline V gene encodes CDR1 SGHTA and CDR2 FQGNSA. The CDR3 nucleotides read TGTGCCAGCAGCCCCGCGGTAGCTAACTATGGCTACACCTTC. Residues: CASSPAVANYGYTF.

Remarks on this clone: This specimen includes other DNA sequences encoding the same CDR3. The chain links TRBV6-5 to TRBJ2-7; 7 bases align to TRBD1. V lost 6 bases, J lost 3 bases, and 5 bases stayed unmatched. CDR3 length equals 13 residues. Germline V lookup: CDR1 MNHEY, CDR2 SVGAGI. CDR3 bases: TGTGCCAGCAGCCTGGGACAGCTCTACGAGCAGTACTTC. Translating it yields CASSLGQLYEQYF.

The chain links TRBV2 to TRBJ2-2; 8 bases agree with TRBD1. The V gene end was trimmed by 7 bases and the J gene end by 5 bases; junction bases not matched to a gene: 9. Germline lookup yields CDR1 SNHLY and CDR2 FYNNEI. This CDR3 contains 15 residues. The CDR3 sequence is CASTWTGIGTGELFF. The CDR3 DNA reads as TGTGCCAGCACCTGGACAGGGATAGGGACCGGGGAGCTGTTTTTT.

V usage is TRBV28 and J usage is TRBJ2-5, with a tentative D call TRBD2 (6 bases). The CDR3 covers 17 residues. Germline CDR1 reads MDHEN; CDR2 reads SYDVKM. Trimming stripped 1 base from V and 4 bases from J, with 19 bases between. CDR3 in amino acids: CASSLFGAGPSGETQYF. The CDR3, as DNA: TGTGCCAGCAGTTTATTCGGGGCGGGACCCTCCGGAGAGACCCAGTACTTC.

The J gene is TRBJ2-5, the V gene TRBV3-1 (or the pseudogene TRBV3-2); tentatively, D is TRBD2 (5 bases). CDR1 and CDR2 from the germline V gene are LGHDT and YNNKEL (reference sequence). The CDR3 extends over 15 amino acids. Trimming cost V 1 base and J 5 bases, with 14 bases left between them. CDR3 bases: TGTGCCAGCAGCCAAGGGCGGGCCCTCCGGGAGACCCAGTACTTC. Its translation: CASSQGRALRETQYF.

The chain carries TRBV13 and TRBJ2-2; 7 positions agree with TRBD1. Per germline, CDR1 PRHDT and CDR2 FYEKMQ (reference sequence). The CDR3 is made up of 16 amino acids. Losses at the gene ends were 5 bases for V and 7 bases for J; bases not matched to a gene: 13. CDR3 sequence reads: CASSRNENRGGGELFF. The CDR3 nucleotides are TGTGCCAGCAGCCGAAACGAAAACAGGGGCGGCGGGGAGCTGTTTTTT. Using reference TRBV13 and TRBJ2-2 for the parts outside the CDR3, the full variable domain is AAGVIQSPRHLIKEKRETATLKCYPIPRHDTVYWYQQGPGQDPQFLISFYEKMQSDKGSIPDRFSAQQFSDYHSELNMSSLELGDSALYFCASSRNENRGGGELFFGEGSRLTVL.

The rearrangement joins TRBV30 to TRBJ1-2; D gene uncertain. Germline values: CDR1 GTSNPN, CDR2 SVGIG (reference sequence). Trimming took off 2 bases at V and 4 bases at J, with 11 bases between the two ends. The CDR3 has 13 residues. The CDR3 sequence is CAWSLPGSYGYTF. The CDR3 bases are TGTGCCTGGAGTCTCCCGGGGAGCTATGGCTACACCTTC.

The rearrangement joins TRBV28 to TRBJ1-3; possible D gene TRBD1, 5 bases. From germline, CDR1 is MDHEN and CDR2 SYDVKM. Trimming left V 6 bases short and J 4 bases short, with 28 bases between. The CDR3 loop spans 19 amino acids. The CDR3 sequence is CASRSDRGQASHLGNTIYF. The CDR3 nucleotides read TGTGCCAGCAGGTCTGATAGGGGCCAAGCCTCTCATTTGGGAAACACCATATATTTT.

For this clone: A read error may account for a junction end that differs from germline. The chain uses TRBV5-1 and TRBJ2-7; a possible D gene is TRBD1 (6 bases). The germline V gene encodes CDR1 SGHRS and CDR2 YFSETQ. The CDR3 consists of 14 residues. CDR3 DNA sequence: TGCGCCAGCAGCCCGTCACAGGGACCGTACGAGCGGTACTTC. Translating it yields CASSPSQGPYERYF. Full variable domain (missing parts from reference TRBV5-1 and TRBJ2-7): KAGVTQTPRYLIKTRGQQVTLSCSPISGHRSVSWYQQTPGQGLQFLFEYFSETQRNKGNFPGRFSGRQFSNSRSEMNVSTLELGDSALYLCASSPSQGPYERYFGPGTRLTVT.

The V gene is TRBV24-1, the J gene TRBJ2-3; perhaps TRBD1 as D (6 bases). Trimming took 3 bases from V and 3 from J, leaving 15 bases between them. The CDR3 is made up of 16 amino acids. Germline assignment: CDR1 KGHDR and CDR2 SFDVKD. CDR3 in DNA: TGTGCCACCAGTGATCCTACAGGGCCTAGAACAGATACGCAGTATTTT. This sequence encodes CATSDPTGPRTDTQYF.

The chain recombines TRBV18 with TRBJ1-1; TRBD1 aligns across 7 bases. V lost 5 bases to trimming and J lost 4 bases; unmatched junction nucleotides: 7. From germline, CDR1 is KGHSH and CDR2 LQKENI. The CDR3 is made up of 14 amino acids. The DNA of the CDR3 is TGTGCCAGCTCATCACAGGGGCCGGGCACTGAAGCTTTCTTT. Residues: CASSSQGPGTEAFF.

This clone was seen more than once but under ten times. V and J are TRBV18 and TRBJ1-1; 7 positions match TRBD1. Germline V gene data show CDR1 as KGHSH and CDR2 as LQKENI. J lost 3 bases, V lost 5 bases, and 6 bases had no gene match. The CDR3 sequence is 14 residues long. CDR3 nucleotides: TGTGCCAGCTCATCTCGACAGGGAGACACTGAAGCTTTCTTT. Residues: CASSSRQGDTEAFF.

The J gene is TRBJ1-2, the V gene TRBV6-5, with D possibly matching TRBD1 (6 bases). CDR1 and CDR2 (germline): MNHEY, SVGAGI. The CDR3 runs 15 residues. V was clipped by 2 bases and J by 4 bases, with 14 bases between them. The CDR3 DNA follows: TGTGCCAGCAGTTACACCGAGCAGGGGACCTATGGCTACACCTTC. It codes for CASSYTEQGTYGYTF.

In its sample, this clone was seen a few times. The V gene is TRBV20-1, the J gene TRBJ1-2; D is undetermined. The CDR3 has 11 amino acids. Per the germline V gene, CDR1 is DFQATT and CDR2 is SNEGSKA (reference sequence). V was clipped by 7 bases and J by 7 bases, with 13 bases between them. For the CDR3, the DNA is TGCAGTGGTCACGCCGGGGTTGGCTACACCTTC. It specifies CSGHAGVGYTF.

The genes are TRBV10-1 and TRBJ2-7; 7 bases align to TRBD1. The CDR3 is 14 residues long. CDR1 WNHNN and CDR2 SYGVQD come from the germline V gene (reference sequence). V lost 2 bases to trimming and J lost 4 bases; unmatched junction nucleotides: 5. CDR3 nucleotide sequence: TGCGCCAGCAGTGAGGGGACAGAGATGTACGAGCAGTACTTC. Its translation: CASSEGTEMYEQYF.

This sequence joins TRBV6-6 and TRBJ2-6; D not certain. The V end lost 6 bases, the J end lost 4 bases, and 16 bases lay between the germline ends. Per germline, CDR1 MNHNY and CDR2 SVGAGI (reference sequence). CDR3 length equals 16 residues. CDR3 protein: CASSLPAAAGANVLTF. In nucleotides, the CDR3 is TGTGCCAGCAGCTTACCCGCGGCTGCCGGGGCCAACGTCCTGACTTTC.